The 26 T cell receptor beta chains reported below all come from one sample, sequenced in a study of T cells in Graves' hyperthyroidism and ophthalmopathy. Amplification targeted TCR beta CDR3 regions from RNA transcripts. HTBI primers were employed in a first-round RT-PCR of the TCR CDR3. TCRdb ran MiXCR on the multiplex PCR reads and lists one entry per CDR3 protein. The sample contains fewer than 450,000 distinct CDR3 sequences, about a sixth of which appear only once. Sequencing was carried out using blood. All receptors come from a woman in her 30s with Graves' hyperthyroidism that later progressed to Graves' ophthalmopathy.

Notes on this clonotype: An end of the junction differs from the germline gene, which may be a read error. The chain links TRBV28 to TRBJ2-7; 9 bases agree with TRBD1. CDR1 is MDHEN and CDR2 is SYDVKM in the germline V gene. This CDR3 has 14 residues. CDR3 sequence: CASSEDRGSYVQYF. Here the CDR3 DNA reads TGTGCCAGCAGTGAGGACAGGGGCTCCTACGTGCAGTACTTC.

This clonotype has a count of ten or more. V and J are TRBV19 and TRBJ1-1; D gene unclear. CDR1 LNHDA and CDR2 SQIVND come from the germline V gene (reference sequence). CDR3 size: 14 residues. Trimming pared 5 bases from V and 1 base from J, leaving 11 bases between. For the CDR3, the DNA is TGTGCCAGTAGTGGCCGGGAACGGAACACTGAAGCTTTCTTT. It translates to CASSGRERNTEAFF.

The table lists this clonotype with many counts. The chain employs TRBV6-1 and TRBJ2-1; the D is unclear. This CDR3 has 12 amino acids. From germline, CDR1 is MNHNS and CDR2 SASEGT. V gave up 6 bases and J gave up 3 bases, with 6 bases separating them. CDR3: CASSPNYNEQFF. The CDR3 nucleotides are TGTGCCAGCAGCCCCAACTACAATGAGCAGTTCTTC.

This clonotype was picked up many times. The chain employs TRBV2 and TRBJ1-2, with D possibly TRBD1 on 5 matching bases. CDR3 length: 14 residues. CDR1 and CDR2 from the germline V gene are SNHLY and FYNNEI. V dropped 2 bases and J dropped 3 bases, with 10 bases sitting between them. CDR3 residues: CASSEPGRDYGYTF. Written as DNA, the CDR3 is TGTGCCAGCAGTGAACCGGGACGGGACTATGGCTACACCTTC. Supplemented by reference TRBV2 and TRBJ1-2, the full variable domain reads EPEVTQTPSHQVTQMGQEVILRCVPISNHLYFYWYRQILGQKVEFLVSFYNNEISEKSEIFDDQFSVERPDGSNFTLKIRSTKLEDSAMYFCASSEPGRDYGYTFGSGTRLTVV.

This clonotype was seen repeatedly, ten times or more. V and J are TRBV28 and TRBJ1-2; 7 bases match TRBD1. Germline lookup yields CDR1 MDHEN and CDR2 SYDVKM. J lost 4 bases, V lost 6 bases, and 11 bases had no gene match. The CDR3 totals 15 residues. CDR3 amino acids: CASSSTSQGVYGYTF. Here the CDR3 DNA reads TGTGCCAGCAGCTCAACTAGCCAGGGGGTCTATGGCTACACCTTC.

This clonotype was counted at least ten times. The J gene is TRBJ1-1, the V gene TRBV6-1; D is possibly TRBD1 (6 bases). V lost 2 bases and J 7 bases, leaving 14 bases between the germline ends. The CDR3 loop spans 14 amino acids. Germline V gene sequence: CDR1 MNHNS, CDR2 SASEGT. The CDR3 sequence is CASSEKGGPGEAFF. The CDR3 DNA reads as TGTGCCAGCAGTGAAAAAGGGGGACCCGGTGAAGCTTTCTTT.

V usage is TRBV9 and J usage is TRBJ2-1; D unresolved. Trimming took 0 bases from V and 0 from J, leaving 7 bases between them. The CDR3 spans 15 residues. The V gene's germline CDR1 is SGDLS and CDR2 YYNGEE. The CDR3 nucleotides are TGTGCCAGCAGCGTAGACAGAGACTCCTACAATGAGCAGTTCTTC. Residues: CASSVDRDSYNEQFF.

The chain links TRBV28 to TRBJ2-7, with 8 bases matching TRBD1. The length of the CDR3 is 16 residues. Trimming cost V 3 bases and J 3 bases; bases outside gene matches: 10. Germline CDR1 and CDR2: MDHEN and SYDVKM. This CDR3 reads CASSFLPRTGIYEQYF. CDR3 nucleotide sequence: TGTGCCAGCAGTTTCCTACCCCGGACAGGGATCTACGAGCAGTACTTC.

This rearrangement joins TRBV28 to TRBJ1-5; D is undetermined. The CDR3 length is 15 residues. V was pared by 7 bases and J by 1 base, with 14 bases between. The germline CDR1 and CDR2 sequences are MDHEN and SYDVKM. Here the CDR3 DNA reads TGTGCCAGCAAGCCCGCCCGTGACAGCAATCAGCCCCAGCATTTT. This translates into CASKPARDSNQPQHF.

This clonotype has at least ten counts. For the CDR3, the DNA is TGCAGCGTTGGAGAAGGGGTTAATTCACCCCTCCACTTT. This translates into CSVGEGVNSPLHF. V usage is TRBV29-1 and J usage is TRBJ1-6; D may be TRBD1 (5 bases). CDR3 length: 13 amino acids. The germline V gene encodes CDR1 SQVTM and CDR2 ANQGSEA. Trimming pared 4 bases from V and 6 bases from J, leaving 10 bases between.

This clonotype was seen ten or more times. The chain has TRBV11-2 and TRBJ2-2, with D possibly matching TRBD2 (6 bases). The CDR3 is 18 residues long. The V end was cut by 0 bases, the J end by 5 bases, with 19 bases between. Germline CDR1 and CDR2: SGHAT and FQNNGV. CDR3 DNA: TGTGCCAGCAGCTTAGAGGAGGGACTCCCCGGGGTGACCGGGGAGCTGTTTTTT. Translation gives CASSLEEGLPGVTGELFF.

This clonotype was counted many times. The chain carries TRBV3-1 and TRBJ1-4, with a possible D match to TRBD1 (5 bases). From germline, CDR1 is LGHDT and CDR2 YNNKEL (reference sequence). The CDR3 spans 17 residues. Trimming shortened V by 0 bases and J by 10 bases, and 21 bases separated the two germline ends. This CDR3 is CASSQDGGLLPRGKLFF. For the CDR3, the DNA is TGTGCCAGCAGCCAAGATGGGGGTCTGCTACCCCGGGGAAAACTGTTTTTT.

This clonotype showed up many times. This rearrangement joins TRBV20-1 to TRBJ2-7, with a weak D call TRBD2 (6 bases). Germline lookup yields CDR1 DFQATT and CDR2 SNEGSKA (reference sequence). This CDR3 spans 14 amino acids. Between the trimmed V and J ends, which lost 5 bases and 3 bases, there was a span of 17 bases. The CDR3 DNA reads as TGCAGTGCTGGCCGGGCTAGCGACTACTACGAGCAGTACTTC. Its protein product is CSAGRASDYYEQYF.

This clonotype was observed many times. The chain couples TRBV25-1 to TRBJ1-4; D unresolved. Germline V gene data show CDR1 as MGHDK and CDR2 as SYGVNS. This CDR3 contains 15 residues. V lost 3 bases and J 7 bases, leaving 15 bases between the germline ends. The CDR3 spells CASSDARARSEKLFF. CDR3 nucleotide sequence: TGTGCCAGCAGTGATGCGCGGGCTAGAAGTGAAAAACTGTTTTTT.

This clonotype was counted at least ten times. The chain uses TRBV29-1 and TRBJ2-5, with no clear D. V lost 4 bases and J lost 2, with 17 bases in between. The CDR3 sequence is 15 residues long. Germline-derived CDR1 and CDR2 are SQVTM and ANQGSEA. CDR3: CSVAGPHYGQETQYF. The DNA for the CDR3 is TGCAGCGTTGCTGGGCCCCACTACGGACAAGAGACCCAGTACTTC.

At least ten counts were recorded for this clonotype. The chain uses TRBV29-1 and TRBJ2-2; D remains unclear. V was clipped by 3 bases and J by 4 bases, with 9 bases between them. This CDR3 contains 13 residues. Germline assignment: CDR1 SQVTM and CDR2 ANQGSEA. In DNA, the CDR3 is TGCAGCGTTGACGGGTTGGGCACCGGGGAGCTGTTTTTT. Encoded protein: CSVDGLGTGELFF.

Remarks on this clonotype: This may come from a read error, since a much larger clone is one base off. The chain combines TRBV11-2 with TRBJ1-4, with 9 bases fitting TRBD1. Germline-derived CDR1 and CDR2 are SGHAT and FQNNGV. The CDR3 totals 15 residues. V dropped 5 bases and J dropped 8; count of bases not matched to a gene: 9. The CDR3 spells CASSRGQGVREKLFF. As DNA, the CDR3 is TGTGCCAGCAGCAGGGGACAGGGTGTAAGGGAAAAACTGTTTTTT. The full variable domain, with the rest looked up from reference TRBV11-2 and TRBJ1-4, is EAGVAQSPRYKIIEKRQSVAFWCNPISGHATLYWYQQILGQGPKLLIQFQNNGVVDDSQLPKDRFSAERLKGVDSTLKIQPAKLEDSAVYLCASSRGQGVREKLFFGSGTQLSVL.

In DNA, the CDR3 is TGCAGTGCTAGCTTTCGAGACATTCAGTACTTC. As protein: CSASFRDIQYF. V gene TRBV20-1 combines with J gene TRBJ2-4; D not resolved. Trimming stripped 3 bases from V and 8 bases from J, with 8 bases between. This CDR3 comprises 11 residues. Germline CDR1 reads DFQATT; CDR2 reads SNEGSKA (reference sequence).

V and J are TRBV15 and TRBJ2-3; D perhaps matches TRBD1 (5 bases). Trimming cost V 0 bases and J 4 bases, with 14 bases left between them. The CDR3 is made up of 16 amino acids. The germline V gene encodes CDR1 LNHNV and CDR2 YYDKDF (reference sequence). CDR3 nucleotide sequence: TGTGCCACCAGCAGAGATTTCAGGGTATGGCCAGATACGCAGTATTTT. Protein product: CATSRDFRVWPDTQYF.

The rearrangement uses TRBV27 and TRBJ2-7, with D perhaps matching TRBD1 (5 bases). V gave up 8 bases and J gave up 3 bases, with 5 bases separating them. Germline lookup yields CDR1 MNHEY and CDR2 SMNVEV (reference sequence). The CDR3 extends over 10 amino acids. CDR3 sequence (DNA): TGTGCCAGCGGACACTACGAGCAGTACTTC. Translating it yields CASGHYEQYF.

At least ten counts were recorded for this clonotype. The chain recombines TRBV7-9 with TRBJ2-3, with 8 nucleotides matching TRBD2. The CDR3 is 16 residues long. V dropped 5 bases and J dropped 6; count of bases not matched to a gene: 13. CDR1 is SEHNR and CDR2 is FQNEAQ in the germline V gene (reference sequence). In nucleotides, the CDR3 is TGTGCCAGCAGCCAAATACGAGCGGGAGTTTCGGATACGCAGTATTTT. Encoded protein: CASSQIRAGVSDTQYF.

V and J are TRBV29-1 and TRBJ2-5, with a tentative D call TRBD1 (5 bases). This CDR3 contains 13 residues. V was pared by 5 bases and J by 2 bases, with 12 bases between. Germline loops: CDR1 SQVTM, CDR2 ANQGSEA. CDR3 coding DNA: TGCAGCGTTAGCCCGACAGCTCAAGAGACCCAGTACTTC. It specifies CSVSPTAQETQYF.

This clonotype occurred a few times. This chain joins TRBV28 and TRBJ2-7; D unclear. Trimming shortened V by 2 bases and J by 0 bases, and 11 bases separated the two germline ends. The CDR3 runs to 15 residues. Germline assignment: CDR1 MDHEN and CDR2 SYDVKM. This CDR3 is CASSLRFLSSYEQYF. DNA for the CDR3: TGTGCCAGCAGTTTACGGTTTCTGAGCTCCTACGAGCAGTACTTC. Full variable domain (outside the CDR3, taken from reference TRBV28 and TRBJ2-7): DVKVTQSSRYLVKRTGEKVFLECVQDMDHENMFWYRQDPGLGLRLIYFSYDVKMKEKGDIPEGYSVSREKKERFSLILESASTNQTSMYLCASSLRFLSSYEQYFGPGTRLTVT.

In its sample, this clonotype was seen many times. The chain carries TRBV10-3 and TRBJ2-1; D is unclear. The ends were cut back, 4 bases at V and 0 bases at J, with 7 bases in the middle. Germline CDR1 reads ENHRY; CDR2 reads SYGVKD. The CDR3 is 14 amino acids. The CDR3 DNA is TGTGCCATCAGTGCCGTAAGCTCCTACAATGAGCAGTTCTTC. It is translated as CAISAVSSYNEQFF.

This clonotype occurred many times. The chain couples TRBV7-8 to TRBJ1-2; D is unclear. The germline V gene encodes CDR1 SGHVS and CDR2 FQNEAQ. CDR3 size: 14 residues. V was shortened by 1 base and J by 6 bases, with 12 bases between the two germline ends. The CDR3 bases are TGTGCCAGCAGCTTAGGAGGAGCCGTTGATGGCTACACCTTC. It encodes CASSLGGAVDGYTF.

This clonotype was detected many times. The rearrangement uses TRBV16 and TRBJ1-1; unclear D gene. CDR3 length: 16 amino acids. The V end lost 3 bases, the J end lost 1 base, and 15 bases lay between the germline ends. Per germline, CDR1 KGHSY and CDR2 FQNENV. CDR3 nucleotide sequence: TGTGCCAGCAGCCAGAGAGTAGGCAGATCGAACACTGAAGCTTTCTTT. Translation: CASSQRVGRSNTEAFF.